A selection of T cell receptor beta chains follows, all from one sample in a study of cytomegalovirus exposure and HLA in healthy donors. The data were produced by immunoSEQ multiplex PCR, yet TCRdb's version contains in-frame clones alone and is incomplete. This table holds about 210,000 clones, approximately 78% found once. Sequenced input: PBMCs. These receptors were obtained from a boy aged 5-17 years in good health and CMV-seronegative. Both conserved end residues are part of each CDR3.

v_gene	j_gene	CDR3aa
TRBV19	TRBJ2-3	CASSISRGVTDTQYF
TRBV7-6	TRBJ2-7	CASSLNTESPPYF
TRBV27	TRBJ2-7	CASRDFRDRRFRGRIRGEQYF
TRBV6-4	TRBJ2-2	CASSGGNTGELFF
TRBV10-3	TRBJ1-1	CAISEWRAEAFF
TRBV30	TRBJ1-1	CAWSVPRWRNLNTEAFF
TRBV14	TRBJ2-7	CASSQSLYYEQYF
TRBV4-1	TRBJ1-1	CASSLGLGTGGRGAFF
TRBV5-1	TRBJ2-1	CASSPGGGGEQFF
TRBV5-4	TRBJ2-2	CASSTKREGTGELFF
TRBV9	TRBJ2-7	CASSPRAVSYEQYF
TRBV5-1	TRBJ2-3	CASSLGLADTQYF
TRBV4-1	TRBJ1-2	CASSQWGPEGYTF
TRBV28	TRBJ1-2	CAGTGTGSGYTF
TRBV10-1	TRBJ2-2	CASSLDRSGSTGELFF
TRBV30	TRBJ2-1	CAWSVGEPEFF
TRBV5-1	TRBJ2-2	CASSSRTANTGELFF
TRBV6-1	TRBJ2-1	CASSEGTAGIINEQFF
TRBV11-2	TRBJ1-1	CASSLGVGDTESTEAFF
TRBV30	TRBJ2-3	CAWRGNRGTDTQYF
TRBV11-2	TRBJ1-5	CASSRDSQSNQPQHF
TRBV12-5	TRBJ1-1	CASGFIPGETGGADTEAFF
TRBV5-6	TRBJ2-7	CATRRQGLYEQYF
TRBV7-2	TRBJ2-1	CASSWKAGEDYNEQFF
TRBV9	TRBJ2-3	CASSVSGASSTDTQYF
TRBV11-3	TRBJ2-3	CASSLDGAGPPTDTQYF
TRBV4-2	TRBJ2-5	CASSQGVGGMAAETQYF
TRBV5-1	TRBJ2-1	CASSTGTGTSGSYNNEQFF
TRBV2	TRBJ1-3	CASSLSGTGKENTIYF
TRBV15	TRBJ1-1	CATSRETSNTEAFF
TRBV15	TRBJ2-2	CATQGVFESGELFF
TRBV12-5	TRBJ1-1	CASGLVPGQGTEAFF
TRBV9	TRBJ1-2	CASSLSAGWDYGYTF
TRBV5-4	TRBJ1-1	CASRPGQGIEAFF
TRBV5-1	TRBJ2-2	CASSLGEITGELFF
TRBV2	TRBJ1-1	CASSDSDRRLNTEAFF
TRBV27	TRBJ1-1	CASSFLRGWANTEAFF
TRBV10-2	TRBJ1-1	CASSERGQGGMNTEAFF
TRBV9	TRBJ2-5	CASSVGPTSQETQYF
TRBV11-3	TRBJ1-3	CASSSSSGNTIYF
TRBV29-1	TRBJ1-2	CSIDRLNYGYTF
TRBV5-1	TRBJ2-6	CASSPGVPPGTGANVLTF
TRBV5-1	TRBJ2-2	CASSLLAGGTGELFF
TRBV2	TRBJ1-1	CASSGSGRGTEAFF
TRBV30	.	CAWSAFLAGSSYEQYF
TRBV11-2	TRBJ2-1	CASSLGPWSGGAMKGQFF
TRBV6-6	TRBJ1-2	CASSEGDGYTF
TRBV11-3	TRBJ2-2	CASSFLARELFF
TRBV5-1	TRBJ2-3	CASSSPGEEGANTQYF
TRBV10-3	TRBJ2-7	CAISESELAERYEQYF
TRBV30	TRBJ1-3	CAFRNRGYGNTIYF
TRBV5-5	TRBJ2-7	CASSPRAGQGSYEQYF
TRBV14	TRBJ2-7	CASSPGPRAEQYF
TRBV4-1	TRBJ1-5	CASSQDQGAHQPQHF
TRBV18	TRBJ1-1	CASSRTGSSIEAFF
TRBV5-1	TRBJ2-7	CASSPGTATYEQYF
TRBV10-2	TRBJ2-7	CATQDYEQYF
TRBV29-1	TRBJ2-1	CSVSRGGSSYNEQFF
TRBV6-1	TRBJ1-1	CASRHRENTEAFF